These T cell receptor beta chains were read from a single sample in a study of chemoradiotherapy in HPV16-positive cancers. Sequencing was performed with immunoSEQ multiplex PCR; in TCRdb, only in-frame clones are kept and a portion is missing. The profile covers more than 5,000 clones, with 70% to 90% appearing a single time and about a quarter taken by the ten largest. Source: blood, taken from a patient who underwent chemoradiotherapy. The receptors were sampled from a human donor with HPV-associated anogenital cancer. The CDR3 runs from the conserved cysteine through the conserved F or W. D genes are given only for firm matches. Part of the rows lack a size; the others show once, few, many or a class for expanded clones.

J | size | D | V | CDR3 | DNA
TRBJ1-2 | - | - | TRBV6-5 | CASSYAFNYGYTF | TGTGCCAGCAGTTACGCGTTCAACTATGGCTACACCTTC
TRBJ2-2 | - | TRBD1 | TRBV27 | CASRLDRGNTGELFF | TGTGCCAGCAGGTTGGACAGGGGGAACACCGGGGAGCTGTTTTTT
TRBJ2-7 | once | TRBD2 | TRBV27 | CASSLVGRGGYEQYF | TGTGCCAGCAGTTTAGTCGGGAGGGGGGGATACGAGCAGTACTTC
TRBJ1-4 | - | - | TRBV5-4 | CASSLLGLEEKLFF | TGTGCCAGCAGCTTGTTGGGGTTGGAAGAAAAACTGTTTTTT
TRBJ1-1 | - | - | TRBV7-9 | CASSPFEVNTEAFF | TGTGCCAGCAGCCCTTTCGAGGTGAACACTGAAGCTTTCTTT
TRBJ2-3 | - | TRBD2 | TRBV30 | CAWRVGTRAVADTQYF | TGTGCCTGGAGGGTGGGGACTAGGGCGGTCGCAGATACGCAGTATTTT
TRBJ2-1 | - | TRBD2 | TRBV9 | CASSANPGTSGSNWNEQFF | TGTGCCAGCAGCGCAAACCCCGGGACTAGCGGGAGTAATTGGAATGAGCAGTTCTTC
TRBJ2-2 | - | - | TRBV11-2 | CASSPPNANTGELFF | TGTGCCAGCAGCCCACCGAACGCGAACACCGGGGAGCTGTTTTTT
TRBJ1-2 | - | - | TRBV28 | CASQLWSRGRHYGYTF | TGTGCCAGCCAACTATGGTCCCGGGGCAGGCACTATGGCTACACCTTC
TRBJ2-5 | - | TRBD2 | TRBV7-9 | CASSYGLAGSETQYF | TGTGCCAGCAGCTACGGACTAGCGGGAAGCGAGACCCAGTACTTC
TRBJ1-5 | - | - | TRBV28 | CASSSGLGLENQPQHF | TGTGCCAGCAGTTCAGGATTAGGGCTGGAAAATCAGCCCCAGCATTTT
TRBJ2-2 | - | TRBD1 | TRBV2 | CASSVQGGYTGELFF | TGTGCCAGCAGTGTTCAAGGGGGCTACACCGGGGAGCTGTTTTTT
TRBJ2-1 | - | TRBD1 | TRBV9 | CASSGTTGDRGYNEQFF | TGTGCCAGCAGCGGAACCACCGGGGACAGGGGCTACAATGAGCAGTTCTTC
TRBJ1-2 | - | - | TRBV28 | CASSRDRALGYTF | TGTGCCAGCAGTAGGGACCGTGCACTTGGCTACACCTTC
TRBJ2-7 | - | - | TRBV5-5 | CASSLDQGRGYEQYF | TGTGCCAGCAGCTTGGACCAGGGGAGAGGCTACGAGCAGTACTTC
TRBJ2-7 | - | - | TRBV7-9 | CASSLKVGSSYEQYF | TGTGCCAGCAGCTTAAAGGTGGGGAGCTCCTACGAGCAGTACTTC
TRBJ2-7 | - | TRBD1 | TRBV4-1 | CASSPSGQGAREQYF | TGCGCCAGCAGTCCTTCGGGACAGGGGGCCCGCGAGCAGTACTTC
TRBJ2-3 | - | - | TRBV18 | CASSPNRASTDTQYF | TGTGCCAGCTCACCCAACAGGGCTAGCACAGATACGCAGTATTTT
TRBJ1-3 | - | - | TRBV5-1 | CASSLEGGANTIYF | TGCGCCAGCAGCTTGGAAGGAGGTGCAAACACCATATATTTT
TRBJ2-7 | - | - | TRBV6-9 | CASSTSGKGKKGQYF | TGTGCCAGCAGTACCTCGGGGAAGGGAAAGAAGGGGCAGTACTTC
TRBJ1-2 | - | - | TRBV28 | CASSFQGVDGYTF | TGTGCCAGCAGTTTCCAGGGTGTCGATGGCTACACCTTC
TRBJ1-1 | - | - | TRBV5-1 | CASSLAARVNTEAFF | TGCGCCAGCAGCTTGGCCGCCCGGGTGAACACTGAAGCTTTCTTT
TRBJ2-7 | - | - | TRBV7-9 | CASSLSEEYSYEQYF | TGTGCCAGCAGCTTATCTGAGGAATACTCCTACGAGCAGTACTTC
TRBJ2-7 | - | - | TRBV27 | CASSLPGGSEQYF | TGTGCCAGCAGTTTACCCGGAGGCTCCGAGCAGTACTTC
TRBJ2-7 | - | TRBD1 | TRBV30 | CAWSLTGHYEQYF | TGTGCCTGGAGTTTGACAGGGCACTACGAGCAGTACTTC
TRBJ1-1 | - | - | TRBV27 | CASSLRNLGHGTEAFF | TGTGCCAGCAGTTTAAGGAATCTTGGGCATGGGACTGAAGCTTTCTTT
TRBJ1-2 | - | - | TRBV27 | CASSLSGGYYGYTF | TGTGCCAGCAGTTTATCGGGCGGGTACTATGGCTACACCTTC
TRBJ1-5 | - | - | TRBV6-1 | CASSVVYGQPQHF | TGTGCCAGCAGTGTCGTATACGGTCAGCCCCAGCATTTT
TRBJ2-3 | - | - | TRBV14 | CASSQDKGYTDTQYF | TGTGCCAGCAGCCAAGATAAGGGGTACACAGATACGCAGTATTTT
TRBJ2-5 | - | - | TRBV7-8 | CASSVHSPQGEDSQYF | TGTGCCAGCAGCGTACACTCTCCCCAGGGGGAGGACTCCCAGTACTTC
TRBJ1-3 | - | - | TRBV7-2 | CASSHGGAGNTIYF | TGTGCCAGCAGCCATGGGGGGGCTGGAAACACCATATATTTT
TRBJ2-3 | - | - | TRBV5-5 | CASSSIMDTQYF | TGTGCCAGCAGCTCCATTATGGATACGCAGTATTTT
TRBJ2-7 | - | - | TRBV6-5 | CASMNRVSSYEQYF | TGTGCCAGCATGAACCGGGTGAGCTCCTACGAGCAGTACTTC
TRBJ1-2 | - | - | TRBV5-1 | CASSLAGYGYTF | TGCGCCAGCAGCTTGGCCGGCTATGGCTACACCTTC
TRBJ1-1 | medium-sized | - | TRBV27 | CASTLSPLGNTEAFF | TGTGCCAGCACCCTATCCCCCTTAGGGAACACTGAAGCTTTCTTT
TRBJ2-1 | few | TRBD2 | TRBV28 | CASSETSGGGNEQFF | TGTGCCAGCAGTGAGACTAGCGGGGGAGGCAATGAGCAGTTCTTC
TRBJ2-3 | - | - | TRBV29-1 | CSAGEATGAHTQYF | TGCAGCGCAGGGGAAGCCACCGGGGCACATACGCAGTATTTT
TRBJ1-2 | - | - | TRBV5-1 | CASSLAFDSLQANYGYTF | TGCGCCAGCAGCTTGGCCTTTGACAGTCTTCAAGCTAACTATGGCTACACCTTC
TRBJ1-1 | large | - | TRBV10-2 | CASSGSTEAFF | TGCGCCAGCAGTGGTTCCACTGAAGCTTTCTTT
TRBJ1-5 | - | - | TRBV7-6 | CASSLGHNQPQHF | TGTGCCAGCAGCTTAGGTCACAATCAGCCCCAGCATTTT
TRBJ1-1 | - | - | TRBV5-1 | CASSLDWGTSEAFF | TGCGCCAGCAGCTTGGATTGGGGGACTTCTGAAGCTTTCTTT
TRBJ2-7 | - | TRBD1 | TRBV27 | CASSSAGTGPYEQYF | TGTGCCAGCAGTTCGGCCGGGACAGGGCCCTACGAGCAGTACTTC
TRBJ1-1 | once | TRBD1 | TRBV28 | CASSSPEGALTEAFF | TGTGCCAGCAGTTCCCCCGAGGGGGCTCTTACTGAAGCTTTCTTT
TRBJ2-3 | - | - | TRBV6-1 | CASNRMFADTQYF | TGTGCCAGCAATAGGATGTTCGCAGATACGCAGTATTTT
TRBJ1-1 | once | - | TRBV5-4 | CASSSEIGTEAFF | TGTGCCAGCAGCTCCGAAATAGGGACTGAAGCTTTCTTT
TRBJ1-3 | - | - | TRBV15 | CATSRGQRVSGNTIYF | TGTGCCACCAGCAGAGGCCAGAGGGTCTCTGGAAACACCATATATTTT